Presented here are 21 T cell receptor beta chains from one specimen sequenced in a study of tumor-infiltrating lymphocytes in oesophageal squamous cell carcinoma (dated by TCRdb to 2016 to 2018). Library construction relied on PCR. Sequencing used an Illumina HiSeq 2000. TCRdb reanalyzed the raw reads on its own, using fastp at Q25 for trimming and MiXCR for clone calling, and kept in-frame beta chains. All rows with the same CDR3 protein become a single entry with the most common DNA and genes. This sample holds 15,000 to 20,000 distinct CDR3 sequences; around 40% were observed only once. Approximately 18% of the sample rests with the top ten. The sequenced sample consisted of normal esophageal tissue next to the tumor. The receptors here all came from a female donor with esophageal squamous cell carcinoma.

This clonotype was recorded many times. V and J are TRBV12-3 or TRBV12-4 and TRBJ1-5; a weak D match, TRBD1 (5 bases). The CDR3 runs to 15 residues. V was cut by 3 bases and J by 1 base, with 10 bases left in between. CDR3 bases: TGTGCCAGCAGTTTGGACTGGGGGAGCAATCAGCCCCAGCATTTT. The encoded protein is CASSLDWGSNQPQHF.

This sequence joins TRBV7-2 and TRBJ2-1; 7 positions agree with TRBD1. V lost 2 bases, J lost 9 bases, and 10 bases stayed unmatched. CDR1 is SGHTA and CDR2 is FQGNSA in the germline V gene. The CDR3 consists of 15 residues. CDR3 bases: TGTGCCAGCAGCTTACTACAGGGGCCTACTGGTGAGCAGTTCTTC. It yields the protein CASSLLQGPTGEQFF.

Points on this clonotype: One base away lies a much larger clone, so this may be a sequencing read error. The CDR3 here is CASSLERATGELYF. DNA of the CDR3: TGCGCCAGCAGCTTAGAAAGGGCCACCGGGGAGCTGTATTTT. J is TRBJ2-3 and V is TRBV5-1; D may be TRBD2 (5 bases). Germline CDR1 SGHRS, CDR2 YFSETQ. This CDR3 is built from 14 residues. The V and J ends lost 2 bases and 14 bases respectively, with 21 bases between them.

The chain combines TRBV7-8 with TRBJ2-5; 8 bases are a match to TRBD2. The DNA end is a closer match to TRBJ2-7, so the J assignment may be wrong. The CDR3 loop spans 14 amino acids. Germline CDR1 is SGHVS and CDR2 is FQNEAQ. Written as DNA, the CDR3 is TGTGCCAGCAGTCAGACGGGAGGGCCCTACGAGCAGTACTTC. The encoded protein is CASSQTGGPYEQYF.

This clonotype is medium-sized (0.01 to 0.1%) by share. V usage is TRBV7-9 and J usage is TRBJ2-1; perhaps TRBD1 as D (6 bases). The CDR3 loop spans 14 amino acids. Trimming cost V 5 bases and J 15 bases, with 23 bases left between them. Germline CDR1 SEHNR, CDR2 FQNEAQ (reference sequence). The CDR3 protein is CASSAGSGAIRPFF. The CDR3 DNA follows: TGTGCCAGCAGCGCCGGGTCAGGGGCTATCCGTCCGTTCTTC.

This clonotype was found a few times. V usage is TRBV7-6 and J usage is TRBJ1-6; D is unclear. CDR1 SGHVS and CDR2 FNYEAQ come from the germline V gene. V lost 2 bases, J lost 19 bases, and 15 bases lay in between. This CDR3 is 12 amino acids long. CDR3 residues: CASSLMNYEQHF. The CDR3 region has the DNA TGTGCCAGCAGCTTAATGAACTACGAGCAGCACTTT.

Ten or more counts support this clonotype. V and J are TRBV19 and TRBJ2-3; no reliable D call. CDR1 is LNHDA, CDR2 SQIVND, per germline (reference sequence). The length of the CDR3 is 17 residues. V lost 4 bases, J lost 1 base, and 18 bases lay in between. For the CDR3, the DNA is TGTGCCAGTAGTAACCCAGTCTCGGGTGCGCGCACAGATACGCAGTATTTT. Protein sequence: CASSNPVSGARTDTQYF.

The chain uses TRBV7-6 and TRBJ1-2, with 7 bases that match TRBD1. This CDR3 comprises 15 residues. J lost 0 bases, V lost 6 bases, and 7 bases had no gene match. Germline CDR1 reads SGHVS; CDR2 reads FNYEAQ. Written as DNA, the CDR3 is TGTGCCAGCAGGCCAAGACAGGGTTCTAACTATGGCTACACCTTC. It translates to CASRPRQGSNYGYTF.

With respect to this clonotype: This may stem from a read error, because a much larger clone lies one nucleotide away. CDR3 sequence (DNA): TGTGCCAGCAGTGAAGCGGTAGGGACACCCTCCTACAATGAGCAGTACTTC. Translated, it gives CASSEAVGTPSYNEQYF. The chain links TRBV2 to TRBJ2-1; perhaps TRBD1 as D (6 bases). The J call could be wrong; TRBJ2-7 is a better fit for the DNA end. This CDR3 has 17 amino acids. Germline values: CDR1 SNHLY, CDR2 FYNNEI.

By share of the sample, this clonotype is medium-sized. The V and J genes are TRBV7-3 and TRBJ2-2; D is undetermined. Deletions cut 4 bases from V and 7 bases from J, with 4 bases between. The CDR3 length is 11 residues. Per the germline V gene, CDR1 is SGHTA and CDR2 is FQGTGA. The CDR3 bases are TGTGCCAGCAGCTCGGGCGGGGAGCTGTTTTTT. Its protein is CASSSGGELFF.

This clonotype was recorded only once. The chain recombines TRBV12-3 or TRBV12-4 with TRBJ1-3, with TRBD1 matching 10 bases. J gave up 4 bases and V 6 bases, and 9 bases lay outside the gene matches. CDR3 length: 16 residues. DNA for the CDR3: TGTGCCAGCAGATCCCCGGGACAGGGGATGGGAAACACCATATATTTT. Its translation is CASRSPGQGMGNTIYF.

This chain links TRBV30 with TRBJ2-3; the D call may be TRBD1 or TRBD2 (7 bases each). The J call may be in error: the DNA end matches TRBJ2-7 better. Germline V CDR1 and CDR2: GTSNPN, SVGIG (reference sequence). CDR3 length: 15 amino acids. CDR3 sequence: CAWRRQGGGLYEQYF. The DNA for the CDR3 is TGTGCCTGGAGGCGACAGGGCGGGGGCTTGTACGAGCAGTACTTC.

This clonotype was observed many times. The chain recombines TRBV6-1 with TRBJ2-7, with 8 bases fitting TRBD2. The germline V gene encodes CDR1 MNHNS and CDR2 SASEGT. With 7 bases clipped from V and 7 bases from J, the junction kept 6 bases outside the gene matches. The CDR3 sequence is 12 residues long. The CDR3, as DNA: TGTGCCAGCACCATAACTAGCGGTGAGCAGTACTTC. This sequence encodes CASTITSGEQYF.

In its sample, this clonotype ranks as large. V and J are TRBV7-2 and TRBJ2-3; D uncertain. The CDR3 loop spans 13 amino acids. Trimming removed 1 base at V and 5 bases at J, with 7 bases between. The germline gives CDR1 SGHTA, CDR2 FQGNSA. CDR3 sequence (DNA): TGTGCCAGCAGCTTAGTCCCGGGAGATACGCAGTATTTT. Its translation is CASSLVPGDTQYF.

This clonotype occurred many times. The chain links TRBV11-2 to TRBJ2-2, with unresolved D. The CDR3 covers 12 residues. Deletions cut 5 bases from V and 7 bases from J, with 8 bases between. The germline V gene has CDR1 SGHAT and CDR2 FQNNGV. This CDR3 is CASSNRLGELFF. CDR3 nucleotides: TGTGCCAGCAGCAACCGGCTCGGGGAGCTGTTTTTT.

This clonotype has a count of ten or more. This rearrangement joins TRBV12-3 or TRBV12-4 to TRBJ2-1, with TRBD1 matching 7 bases. V dropped 3 bases and J dropped 3; count of bases not matched to a gene: 8. CDR3 length equals 16 residues. The CDR3 protein is CASSLGQPPHYNEQFF. CDR3 coding DNA: TGTGCCAGCAGTTTGGGACAGCCCCCCCACTACAATGAGCAGTTCTTC.

The rearrangement uses TRBV6-8 and TRBJ2-1; no definite D call. The last part of the DNA fits TRBJ2-5 better; the J call may be wrong. Germline assignment: CDR1 MNHGY and CDR2 SAAAGT. This CDR3 region has 12 residues. The CDR3 nucleotides read TGTGCCAGCAGTTACTCTGGAGAGACCCAGTACTTC. This encodes CASSYSGETQYF.

The V and J genes are TRBV12-3 or TRBV12-4 and TRBJ2-1; D remains ambiguous. V lost 2 bases, J lost 6 bases, and 8 bases lay in between. This CDR3 is built from 13 residues. CDR3 coding DNA: TGTGCCAGCAGTTTAAGGGCAGTCAATGAGCAGTTCTTC. Translating gives CASSLRAVNEQFF.

This clonotype was counted many times. The chain has TRBV6-4 and TRBJ2-6; possibly TRBD1 or TRBD2 for D (5 bases each). Deletions cut 5 bases from V and 0 bases from J, with 8 bases between. This CDR3 spans 15 amino acids. Germline lookup yields CDR1 MRHNA and CDR2 SNTAGT. CDR3 nucleotides: TGTGCCAGCAGTCCGGGGCACTCTGGGGCCAACGTCCTGACTTTC. This codes for CASSPGHSGANVLTF.

The table lists this clonotype with many counts. This chain joins TRBV5-6 and TRBJ2-7; D is undetermined. The CDR3 loop spans 12 amino acids. The germline gives CDR1 SGHDT, CDR2 YYEEEE. V gave up 0 bases and J gave up 3 bases, with 4 bases separating them. The CDR3 DNA follows: TGTGCCAGCAGCTTGGACCACTACGAGCAGTACTTC. This gives the protein CASSLDHYEQYF.

This clonotype has only a few counts. The V call is TRBV19, the J call TRBJ2-2; 7 nucleotides agree with TRBD2. Looked up from germline, CDR1 is LNHDA and CDR2 is SQIVND (reference sequence). Unmatched junction bases numbered 9, after V lost 2 bases and J lost 0 bases. This CDR3 has 18 amino acids. The DNA for the CDR3 is TGTGCCAGTAGTATAATGGGAGGGACTGGTCCGAACACCGGGGAGCTGTTTTTT. Its translation: CASSIMGGTGPNTGELFF.